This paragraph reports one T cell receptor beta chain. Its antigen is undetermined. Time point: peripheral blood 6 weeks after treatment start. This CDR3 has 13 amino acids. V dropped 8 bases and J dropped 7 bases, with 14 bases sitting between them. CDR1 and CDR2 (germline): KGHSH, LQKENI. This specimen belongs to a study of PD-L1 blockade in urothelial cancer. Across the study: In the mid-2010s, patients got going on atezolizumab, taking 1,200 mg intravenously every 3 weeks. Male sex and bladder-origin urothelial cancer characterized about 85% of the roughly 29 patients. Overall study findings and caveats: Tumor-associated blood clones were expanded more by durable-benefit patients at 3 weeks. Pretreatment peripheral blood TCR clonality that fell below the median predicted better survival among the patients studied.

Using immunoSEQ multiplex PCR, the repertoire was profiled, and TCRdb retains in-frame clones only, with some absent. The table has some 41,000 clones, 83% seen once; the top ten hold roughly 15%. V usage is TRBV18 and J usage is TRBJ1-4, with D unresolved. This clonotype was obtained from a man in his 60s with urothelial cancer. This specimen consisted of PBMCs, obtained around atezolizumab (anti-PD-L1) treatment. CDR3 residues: CASAMGILEKLFF. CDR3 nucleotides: TGTGCCAGCGCCATGGGCATCCTTGAAAAACTGTTTTTT. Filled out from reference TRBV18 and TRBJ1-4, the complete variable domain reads NAGVMQNPRHLVRRRGQEARLRCSPMKGHSHVYWYRQLPEEGLKFMVYLQKENIIDESGMPKERFSAEFPKEGPSILRIQQVVRGDSAAYFCASAMGILEKLFFGSGTQLSVL.